The 5 T cell receptor beta chains below were found in one sample sequenced in a study of blood T cell repertoires in COVID-19. This table comes from immunoSEQ multiplex PCR, and its TCRdb copy is limited to in-frame clones, with some not included. Among about 160,000 clones listed, approximately 86% were seen once. Sequenced material: peripheral blood. The receptor source for this set is an older woman with active or convalescent COVID-19.

This chain joins TRBV15 and TRBJ2-7; 8 nucleotides align to TRBD2. With V trimmed by 0 bases and J by 3 bases, 4 bases remained unmatched. The V gene's germline CDR1 is LNHNV and CDR2 YYDKDF (reference sequence). The CDR3 runs 15 residues. The DNA for the CDR3 is TGTGCCACCAGCAGAGACCCGGGGGGGGGCTACGAGCAGTACTTC. Translated: CATSRDPGGGYEQYF.

V is TRBV6-5 and J is TRBJ1-2, with 11 bases identical to TRBD1. CDR1 and CDR2 (germline): MNHEY, SVGAGI. This CDR3 spans 13 amino acids. The J segment lost 6 bases and the V segment lost 6 bases, leaving 3 bases of the junction unmatched. The CDR3 protein is CASSRTGGDGYTF. The CDR3 region has the DNA TGTGCCAGCAGCCGGACAGGGGGCGATGGCTACACCTTC.

V and J are TRBV6-5 and TRBJ1-2, with TRBD1 matching 7 bases. V lost 5 bases, J lost 5 bases, and 2 bases stayed unmatched. The CDR3 sequence is 12 residues long. Germline CDR1 MNHEY, CDR2 SVGAGI. The CDR3 bases are TGTGCCAGCAGTAACAGGGGTTATGGCTACACCTTC. Protein sequence: CASSNRGYGYTF.

The V and J genes are TRBV7-9 and TRBJ1-1; 9 bases fit TRBD1. This CDR3 comprises 15 residues. CDR1 is SEHNR and CDR2 is FQNEAQ in the germline V gene (reference sequence). V gave up 5 bases and J gave up 5 bases; unmatched junction bases: 9. The CDR3 region is CASSPNRGQGTEAFF. The CDR3 coding sequence is TGTGCCAGCAGCCCAAACAGGGGGCAAGGAACTGAAGCTTTCTTT.

The chain links TRBV6-5 to TRBJ1-4; weak D call: TRBD1 (5 bases). With 6 bases removed from V and 7 bases from J, the gap between germline ends came to 15 bases. The V gene's germline CDR1 is MNHEY and CDR2 SVGAGI. This CDR3 contains 14 residues. CDR3 loop: CASSPAGLSEKLFF. The CDR3 coding sequence is TGTGCCAGCAGCCCCGCAGGGCTGAGTGAAAAACTGTTTTTT.